The 19 T cell receptor beta chains in this list originate from one sample, sequenced in a study of sequential checkpoint blockade in melanoma. Regarding treatment: randomized to nivolumab then ipilimumab (arm A) or the reverse (arm B). Clones were sequenced by immunoSEQ multiplex PCR, and TCRdb holds only the in-frame ones, with some missing. This table has fewer than 35,000 clones, 86% appearing once. Here the sequenced sample was CD8+ T cells sorted from blood (inferred from file names), taken from a patient given nivolumab and ipilimumab in sequence. These receptors all come from a human donor with melanoma.

The chain is built from TRBV30 and TRBJ2-6; D gene unclear. CDR1 is GTSNPN, CDR2 SVGIG, per germline (reference sequence). The CDR3 has 15 amino acids. The V end lost 0 bases, the J end lost 0 bases, and 6 bases lay between the germline ends. As DNA, the CDR3 is TGTGCCTGGAGTGTTTTCGGCTCTGGGGCCAACGTCCTGACTTTC. Its protein is CAWSVFGSGANVLTF.

The J gene is TRBJ2-5, the V gene TRBV7-9; TRBD1 is a possible D gene (6 bases). The V gene lost 4 bases and the J gene lost 1 base, with 10 bases spanning the gap. The CDR3 extends over 14 amino acids. Germline V gene data show CDR1 as SEHNR and CDR2 as FQNEAQ (reference sequence). CDR3 coding DNA: TGTGCCAGCAGCTCGGGACAAGTCCAAGAGACCCAGTACTTC. Encoded protein: CASSSGQVQETQYF. Complete variable domain (other parts from reference TRBV7-9 and TRBJ2-5): DTGVSQNPRHKITKRGQNVTFRCDPISEHNRLYWYRQTLGQGPEFLTYFQNEAQLEKSRLLSDRFSAERPKGSFSTLEIQRTEQGDSAMYLCASSSGQVQETQYFGPGTRLLVL.

The chain has TRBV7-8 and TRBJ2-2; 7 bases are a match to TRBD2. The ends lost 5 bases at V and 5 bases at J; junction bases unmatched: 11. This CDR3 spans 16 amino acids. Germline V gene data show CDR1 as SGHVS and CDR2 as FQNEAQ. In nucleotides, the CDR3 is TGTGCCAGCAGCGGGGGAGGGACCGCTATAACCGGGGAGCTGTTTTTT. Translating gives CASSGGGTAITGELFF.

The chain employs TRBV7-6 and TRBJ1-1; no definite D call. V dropped 2 bases and J dropped 5 bases, with 21 bases sitting between them. Germline values: CDR1 SGHVS, CDR2 FNYEAQ. This CDR3 has 17 residues. The CDR3 sequence: CASSLLPPRVLGTEAFF. In DNA, the CDR3 is TGTGCCAGCAGCTTACTCCCCCCCCGGGTCCTTGGGACTGAAGCTTTCTTT.

The CDR3 DNA reads TGTGCCAGCAGCTCAATACTAGCGGGAGTAAGCTACGAGCAGTACTTC. It specifies CASSSILAGVSYEQYF. The V call is TRBV7-6, the J call TRBJ2-7; 11 bases are shared with TRBD2. Per the germline V gene, CDR1 is SGHVS and CDR2 is FNYEAQ. There are 16 residues in the CDR3. J gave up 3 bases and V 4 bases, and 8 bases lay outside the gene matches. The complete variable domain, with remaining parts taken from reference TRBV7-6 and TRBJ2-7, reads GAGVSQSPRYKVTKRGQDVALRCDPISGHVSLYWYRQALGQGPEFLTYFNYEAQQDKSGLPNDRFSAERPEGSISTLTIQRTEQRDSAMYRCASSSILAGVSYEQYFGPGTRLTVT.

The CDR3 region is CASSGDGSYNEQFF. CDR3 coding DNA: TGTGCCAGCAGCGGGGATGGCTCCTACAATGAGCAGTTCTTC. V and J are TRBV28 and TRBJ2-1, with D possibly matching TRBD2 (5 bases). Germline V gene sequence: CDR1 MDHEN, CDR2 SYDVKM. Trimming removed 6 bases from V and 0 bases from J, with 9 bases in between. The CDR3 runs 14 residues.

The chain joins TRBV27 to TRBJ2-5, with TRBD2 identical over 12 bases. The CDR3 length is 16 residues. The germline V gene encodes CDR1 MNHEY and CDR2 SMNVEV (reference sequence). The V segment lost 5 bases and the J segment 5 bases; nucleotides outside the gene matches: 9. Written as DNA, the CDR3 is TGTGCCAGCAGTCCCAGCCTAGCGGGAGGGCCCGAGACCCAGTACTTC. Its protein product is CASSPSLAGGPETQYF.

The chain has TRBV4-3 and TRBJ1-2; weak D call: TRBD1 (6 bases). Trimming removed 3 bases from V and 2 bases from J, with 10 bases in between. Germline CDR1 reads LGHNA; CDR2 reads YSLEER. CDR3 length equals 14 residues. CDR3 DNA sequence: TGCGCCAGCAGCCAGTTACAGGGAAACTATGGCTACACCTTC. Its translation: CASSQLQGNYGYTF.

V is TRBV4-1 and J is TRBJ2-2; D may be TRBD1 (5 bases). The germline gives CDR1 MGHRA, CDR2 YSYEKL. Trimming removed 1 base at V and 5 bases at J, with 8 bases between. The CDR3 loop spans 14 amino acids. CDR3: CASSQVAGTGELFF. CDR3 coding DNA: TGCGCCAGCAGCCAAGTGGCAGGGACCGGGGAGCTGTTTTTT.

This sequence joins TRBV5-1 and TRBJ1-2; D perhaps matches TRBD1 (6 bases). Germline V gives CDR1 SGHRS, CDR2 YFSETQ. The ends were cut back, 5 bases at V and 7 bases at J, with 15 bases in the middle. CDR3 length: 13 residues. CDR3: CASRHRAVGGYTF. The CDR3, as DNA: TGCGCCAGCAGGCACAGGGCCGTGGGTGGCTACACCTTC. The full variable domain, rest sourced from reference TRBV5-1 and TRBJ1-2, is KAGVTQTPRYLIKTRGQQVTLSCSPISGHRSVSWYQQTPGQGLQFLFEYFSETQRNKGNFPGRFSGRQFSNSRSEMNVSTLELGDSALYLCASRHRAVGGYTFGSGTRLTVV.

The chain recombines TRBV19 with TRBJ1-2; 9 bases are a match to TRBD1. Germline V gene lookup returns CDR1 LNHDA and CDR2 SQIVND (reference sequence). V shed 6 bases and J 6 bases; nucleotides not matched to a gene: 14. CDR3 length equals 16 residues. The CDR3 bases are TGTGCCAGTAGCCCGGGACAGGGAACATTAGTCCATGGCTACACCTTC. Protein: CASSPGQGTLVHGYTF.

CDR3 in DNA: TGTGCCAGTAGTATAGGTTTCAGAAATTACGAGCAGTACTTC. Residues: CASSIGFRNYEQYF. The chain combines TRBV19 with TRBJ2-7; D uncertain. There are 14 residues in the CDR3. With 1 base removed from V and 4 bases from J, the gap between germline ends came to 11 bases. Germline V gene data show CDR1 as LNHDA and CDR2 as SQIVND (reference sequence).

The rearrangement links TRBV4-1 to TRBJ2-1; D perhaps matches TRBD2 (6 bases). In germline, CDR1 is MGHRA, CDR2 YSYEKL. Trimming removed 3 bases at V and 5 bases at J, with 17 bases between. This CDR3 contains 16 residues. CDR3 protein: CASSHPGLPAHNEQFF. As DNA, the CDR3 is TGCGCCAGCAGCCACCCGGGACTTCCTGCCCACAATGAGCAGTTCTTC.

As concerns this clone: At one end, the junction sequence differs from germline, possibly due to a read error. The V call is TRBV6-5, the J call TRBJ2-7, with 9 positions matching TRBD2. In germline, CDR1 is MNHEY, CDR2 SVGAGI. There are 15 residues in the CDR3. For the CDR3, the DNA is TGTGCCGGCAGTGTTATAGCGGGGGCCTCCTACGAGCAGTACTTC. This translates into CAGSVIAGASYEQYF.

J is TRBJ1-2 and V is TRBV5-4; 10 bases are shared with TRBD1. Germline lookup yields CDR1 SGHNT and CDR2 YYREEE (reference sequence). The junction had 8 bases not matched to a gene; V was cut back by 4 bases and J by 5 bases. The CDR3 totals 15 residues. The CDR3, as DNA: TGTGCCAGCAGCCTCCGGGACAGGGGTATATATGGCTACACCTTC. Translation: CASSLRDRGIYGYTF.

The rearrangement joins TRBV4-2 to TRBJ2-5; TRBD2 might be the D (5 bases). The J call is in doubt because the DNA end fits TRBJ2-7 better. Germline loops: CDR1 LGHNA, CDR2 YNFKEQ. This CDR3 has 15 amino acids. The CDR3 protein is CASSLDFSLSYEQYF. The CDR3, as DNA: TGTGCCAGCAGCCTGGACTTCTCCCTCTCCTACGAGCAGTACTTC.

The chain uses TRBV4-1 and TRBJ2-7; a possible D gene is TRBD2 (6 bases). Between the trimmed V and J ends, which lost 0 bases and 4 bases, there was a span of 7 bases. The CDR3 is 13 amino acids. Per germline, CDR1 MGHRA and CDR2 YSYEKL. The CDR3 DNA reads as TGCGCCAGCAGCCAAGATCGGGGGTACGAGCAGTACTTC. Residues: CASSQDRGYEQYF.

V usage is TRBV4-1 and J usage is TRBJ2-3; 11 nucleotides align to TRBD1. CDR1 and CDR2 from the germline V gene are MGHRA and YSYEKL. V was pared by 3 bases and J by 5 bases, with 10 bases of the junction left unmatched. The CDR3 runs to 17 residues. The CDR3 nucleotides are TGCGCCAGCAGCCACCACCCGGGGACAGGGGGTGGAGATACGCAGTATTTT. It encodes CASSHHPGTGGGDTQYF.

This clone has just one count. The chain is built from TRBV6-5 and TRBJ1-6; 7 bases are shared with TRBD1. Per the germline V gene, CDR1 is MNHEY and CDR2 is SVGAGI. Losses at the gene ends were 8 bases for V and 9 bases for J; bases not matched to a gene: 10. The CDR3 runs to 14 residues. CDR3 sequence (DNA): TGTGCCAGCCGCCCTGGGACAGAGAGTTCACCCCTCCACTTT. This codes for CASRPGTESSPLHF.